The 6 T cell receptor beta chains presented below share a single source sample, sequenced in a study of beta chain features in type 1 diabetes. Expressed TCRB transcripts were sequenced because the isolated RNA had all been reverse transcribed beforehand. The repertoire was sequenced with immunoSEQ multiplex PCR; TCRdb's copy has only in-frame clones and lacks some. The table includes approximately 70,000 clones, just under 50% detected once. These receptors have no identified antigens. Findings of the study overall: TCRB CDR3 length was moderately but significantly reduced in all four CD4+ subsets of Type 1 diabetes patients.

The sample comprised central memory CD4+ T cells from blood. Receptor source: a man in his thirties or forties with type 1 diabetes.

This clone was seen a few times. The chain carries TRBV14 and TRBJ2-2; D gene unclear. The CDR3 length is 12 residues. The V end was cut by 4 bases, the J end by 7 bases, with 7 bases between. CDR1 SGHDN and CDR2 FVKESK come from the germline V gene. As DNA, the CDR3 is TGTGCCAGCAGCCTGGGCTTCGGGGAGCTGTTTTTT. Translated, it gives CASSLGFGELFF.

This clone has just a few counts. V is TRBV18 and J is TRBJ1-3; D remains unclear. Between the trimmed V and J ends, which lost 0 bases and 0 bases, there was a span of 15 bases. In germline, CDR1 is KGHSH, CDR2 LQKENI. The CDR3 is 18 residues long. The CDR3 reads CASSPPSGTVVSGNTIYF. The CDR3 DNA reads TGTGCCAGCTCACCACCGTCCGGCACAGTAGTCTCTGGAAACACCATATATTTT.

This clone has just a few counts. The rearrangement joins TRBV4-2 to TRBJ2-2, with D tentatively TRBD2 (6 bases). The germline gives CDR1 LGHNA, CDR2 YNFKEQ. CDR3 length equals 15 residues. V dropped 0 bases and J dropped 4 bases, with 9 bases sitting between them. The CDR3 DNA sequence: TGTGCCAGCAGCCAAGATACAGCGGGCACCGGGGAGCTGTTTTTT. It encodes CASSQDTAGTGELFF.

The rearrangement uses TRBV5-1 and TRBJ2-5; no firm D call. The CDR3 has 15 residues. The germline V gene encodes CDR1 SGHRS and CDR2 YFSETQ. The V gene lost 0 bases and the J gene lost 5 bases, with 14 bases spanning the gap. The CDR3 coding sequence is TGCGCCAGCAGCTTGGCGGCCATTTCCGGGGAGACCCAGTACTTC. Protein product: CASSLAAISGETQYF.

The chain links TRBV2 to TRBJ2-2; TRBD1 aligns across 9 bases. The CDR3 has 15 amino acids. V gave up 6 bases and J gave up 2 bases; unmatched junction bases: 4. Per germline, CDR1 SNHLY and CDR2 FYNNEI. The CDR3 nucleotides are TGTGCCAGCAGAGGACAGGGGCGAAACACCGGGGAGCTGTTTTTT. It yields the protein CASRGQGRNTGELFF.

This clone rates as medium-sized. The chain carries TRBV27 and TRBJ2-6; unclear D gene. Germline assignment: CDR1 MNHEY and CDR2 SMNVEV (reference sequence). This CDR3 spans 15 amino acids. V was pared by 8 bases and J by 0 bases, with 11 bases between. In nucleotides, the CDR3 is TGTGCCAGCGCATCTCTAAACTCTGGGGCCAACGTCCTGACTTTC. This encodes CASASLNSGANVLTF.